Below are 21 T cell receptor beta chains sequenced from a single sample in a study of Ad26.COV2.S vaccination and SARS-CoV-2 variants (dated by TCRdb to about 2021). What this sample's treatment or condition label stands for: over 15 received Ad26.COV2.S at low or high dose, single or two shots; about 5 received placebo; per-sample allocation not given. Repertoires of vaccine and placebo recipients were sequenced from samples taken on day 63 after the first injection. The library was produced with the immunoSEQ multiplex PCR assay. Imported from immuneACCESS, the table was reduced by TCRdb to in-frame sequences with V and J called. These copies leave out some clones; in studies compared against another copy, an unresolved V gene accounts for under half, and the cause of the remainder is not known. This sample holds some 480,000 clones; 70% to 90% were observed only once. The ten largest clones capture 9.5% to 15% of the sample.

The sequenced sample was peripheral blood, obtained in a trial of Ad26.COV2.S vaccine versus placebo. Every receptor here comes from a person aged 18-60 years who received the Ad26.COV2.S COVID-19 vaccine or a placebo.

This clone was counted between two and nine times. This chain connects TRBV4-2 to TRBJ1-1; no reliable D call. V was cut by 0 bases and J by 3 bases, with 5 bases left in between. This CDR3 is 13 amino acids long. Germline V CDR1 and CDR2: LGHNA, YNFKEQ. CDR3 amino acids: CASSQEVDTEAFF. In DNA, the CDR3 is TGTGCCAGCAGCCAAGAGGTGGACACTGAAGCTTTCTTT.

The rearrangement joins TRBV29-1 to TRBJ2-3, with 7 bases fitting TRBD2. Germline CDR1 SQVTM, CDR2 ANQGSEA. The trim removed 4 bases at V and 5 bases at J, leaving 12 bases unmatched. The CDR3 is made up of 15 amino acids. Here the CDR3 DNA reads TGCAGCGTTGCACTCTGGGGGGGGAAGGGAGATACGCAGTATTTT. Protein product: CSVALWGGKGDTQYF.

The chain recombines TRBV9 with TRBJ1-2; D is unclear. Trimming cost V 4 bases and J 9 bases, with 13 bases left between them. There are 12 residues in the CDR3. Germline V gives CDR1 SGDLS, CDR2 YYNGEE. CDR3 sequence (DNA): TGTGCCAGCAGCCCCGGGGAGGGTCGCTACACCTTC. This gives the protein CASSPGEGRYTF. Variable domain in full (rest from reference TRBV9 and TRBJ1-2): DSGVTQTPKHLITATGQRVTLRCSPRSGDLSVYWYQQSLDQGLQFLIQYYNGEERAKGNILERFSAQQFPDLHSELNLSSLELGDSALYFCASSPGEGRYTFGSGTRLTVV.

CDR3: CASSLAGAGQPQHF. The CDR3 nucleotides read TGTGCCAGCAGCTTAGCGGGAGCGGGCCAGCCCCAGCATTTT. The chain carries TRBV7-6 and TRBJ1-5; no clear D. CDR1 and CDR2 from the germline V gene are SGHVS and FNYEAQ. Trimming took off 0 bases at V and 7 bases at J, with 10 bases between the two ends. The CDR3 spans 14 residues.

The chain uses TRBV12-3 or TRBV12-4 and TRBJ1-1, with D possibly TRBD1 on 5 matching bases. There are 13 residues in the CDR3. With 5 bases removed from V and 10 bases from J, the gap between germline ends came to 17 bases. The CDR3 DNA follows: TGTGCCAGCAGTGGTGGGACGGACATTGGAGCTTTCTTT. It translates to CASSGGTDIGAFF.

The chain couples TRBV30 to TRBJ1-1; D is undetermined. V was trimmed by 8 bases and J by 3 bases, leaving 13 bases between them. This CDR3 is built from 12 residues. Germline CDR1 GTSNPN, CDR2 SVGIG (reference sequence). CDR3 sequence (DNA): TGTGCCAGAGCCGGCCCGGACACTGAAGCTTTCTTT. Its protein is CARAGPDTEAFF.

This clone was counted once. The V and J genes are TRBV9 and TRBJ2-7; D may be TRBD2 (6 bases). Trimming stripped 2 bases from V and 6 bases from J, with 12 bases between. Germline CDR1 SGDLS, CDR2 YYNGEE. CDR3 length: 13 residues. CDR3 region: CASSVSAGSEQYF. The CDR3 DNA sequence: TGTGCCAGCAGCGTTTCCGCGGGATCCGAGCAGTACTTC.

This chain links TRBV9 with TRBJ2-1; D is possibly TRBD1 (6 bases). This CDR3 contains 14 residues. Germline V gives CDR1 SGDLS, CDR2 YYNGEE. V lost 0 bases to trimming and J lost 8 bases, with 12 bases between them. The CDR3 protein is CASSVVTGRDEQFF. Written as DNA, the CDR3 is TGTGCCAGCAGCGTAGTAACAGGGCGGGATGAGCAGTTCTTC.

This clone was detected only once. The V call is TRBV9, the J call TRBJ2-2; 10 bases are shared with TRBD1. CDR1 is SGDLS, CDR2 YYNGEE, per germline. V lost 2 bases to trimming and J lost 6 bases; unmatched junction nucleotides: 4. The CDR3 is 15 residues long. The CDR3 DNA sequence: TGTGCCAGCAGCGTTCGGGACAGGGGAGCCGGGGAGCTGTTTTTT. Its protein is CASSVRDRGAGELFF.

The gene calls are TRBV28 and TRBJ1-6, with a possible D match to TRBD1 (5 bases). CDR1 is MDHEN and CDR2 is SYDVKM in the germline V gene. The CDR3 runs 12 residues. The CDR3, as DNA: TGTGCGACGGGCAGGGTCGATTCACCCCTCCACTTT. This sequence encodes CATGRVDSPLHF.

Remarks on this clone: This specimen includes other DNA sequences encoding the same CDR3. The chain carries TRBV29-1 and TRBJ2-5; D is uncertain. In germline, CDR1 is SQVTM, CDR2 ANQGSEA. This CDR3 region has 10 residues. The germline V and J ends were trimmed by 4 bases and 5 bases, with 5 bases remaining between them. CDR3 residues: CSVGGETQYF. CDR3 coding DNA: TGCAGCGTTGGTGGGGAGACCCAGTACTTC.

As DNA, the CDR3 is TGTGCCGGGGGCGGGAGGGGTTCCTACGAGCAGTACTTC. Residues: CAGGGRGSYEQYF. The V call is TRBV6-5, the J call TRBJ2-7; 9 positions agree with TRBD2. The germline V gene encodes CDR1 MNHEY and CDR2 SVGAGI. The CDR3 has 13 residues. With 11 bases clipped from V and 1 base from J, the junction kept 6 bases outside the gene matches.

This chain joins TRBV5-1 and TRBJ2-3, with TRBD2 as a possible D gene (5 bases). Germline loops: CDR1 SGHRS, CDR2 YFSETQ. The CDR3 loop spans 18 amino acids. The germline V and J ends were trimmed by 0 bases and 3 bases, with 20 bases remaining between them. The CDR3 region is CASSLDRGPRIHTDTQYF. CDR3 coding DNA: TGCGCCAGCAGCTTGGACCGCGGGCCCAGGATCCATACAGATACGCAGTATTTT.

The DNA of the CDR3 is TGTGCCAGTAGTATTTTCGGCAATGAGCAGTTCTTC. Translating gives CASSIFGNEQFF. This chain uses TRBV19 with TRBJ2-1; D call uncertain. This CDR3 spans 12 amino acids. The germline V gene has CDR1 LNHDA and CDR2 SQIVND (reference sequence). Between the trimmed V and J ends, which lost 3 bases and 6 bases, there was a span of 6 bases.

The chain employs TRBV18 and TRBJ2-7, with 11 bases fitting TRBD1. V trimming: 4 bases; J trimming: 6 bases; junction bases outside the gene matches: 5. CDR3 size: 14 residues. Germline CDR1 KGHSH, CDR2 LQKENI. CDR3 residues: CASSLGTGGVEQYF. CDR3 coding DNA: TGTGCCAGCTCACTCGGGACAGGGGGGGTCGAGCAGTACTTC.

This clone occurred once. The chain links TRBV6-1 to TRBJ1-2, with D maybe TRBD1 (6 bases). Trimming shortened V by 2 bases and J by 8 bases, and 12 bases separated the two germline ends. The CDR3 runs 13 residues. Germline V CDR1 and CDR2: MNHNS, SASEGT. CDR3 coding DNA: TGTGCCAGCAGTGAATACGGGGACACCGGCTACACCTTC. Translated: CASSEYGDTGYTF.

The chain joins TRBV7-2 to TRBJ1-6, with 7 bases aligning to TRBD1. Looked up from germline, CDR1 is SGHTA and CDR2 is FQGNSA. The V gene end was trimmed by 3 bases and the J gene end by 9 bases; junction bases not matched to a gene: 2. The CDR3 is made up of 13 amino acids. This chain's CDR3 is CASSLAGGSPLHF. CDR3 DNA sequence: TGTGCCAGCAGCTTGGCAGGGGGTTCACCCCTCCACTTT.

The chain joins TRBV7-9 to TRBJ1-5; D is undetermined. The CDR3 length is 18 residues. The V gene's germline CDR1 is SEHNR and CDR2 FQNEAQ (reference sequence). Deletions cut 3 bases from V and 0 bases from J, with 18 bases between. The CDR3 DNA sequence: TGTGCCAGCAGCTTTAACTTATCGGCCGTTTATAGCAATCAGCCCCAGCATTTT. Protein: CASSFNLSAVYSNQPQHF. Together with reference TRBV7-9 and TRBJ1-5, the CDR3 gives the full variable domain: DTGVSQNPRHKITKRGQNVTFRCDPISEHNRLYWYRQTLGQGPEFLTYFQNEAQLEKSRLLSDRFSAERPKGSFSTLEIQRTEQGDSAMYLCASSFNLSAVYSNQPQHFGDGTRLSIL.

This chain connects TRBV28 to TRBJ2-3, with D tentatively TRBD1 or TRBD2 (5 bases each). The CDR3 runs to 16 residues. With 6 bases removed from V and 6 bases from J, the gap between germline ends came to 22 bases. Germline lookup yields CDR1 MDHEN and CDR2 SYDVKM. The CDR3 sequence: CASRARDPRFGDTQYF. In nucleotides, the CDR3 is TGTGCCAGCAGGGCTCGGGACCCCAGGTTTGGGGATACGCAGTATTTT.

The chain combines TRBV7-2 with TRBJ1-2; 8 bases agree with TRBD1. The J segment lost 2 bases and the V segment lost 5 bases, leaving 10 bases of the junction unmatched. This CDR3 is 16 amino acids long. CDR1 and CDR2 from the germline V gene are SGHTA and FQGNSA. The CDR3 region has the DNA TGTGCCAGCAGCCTTAAAGCAGGGGGCGCGAACTATGGCTACACCTTC. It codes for CASSLKAGGANYGYTF.

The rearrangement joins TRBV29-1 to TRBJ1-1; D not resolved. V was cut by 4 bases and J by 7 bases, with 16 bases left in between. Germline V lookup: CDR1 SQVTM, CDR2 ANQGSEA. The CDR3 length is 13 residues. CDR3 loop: CSVGPGRVLEAFF. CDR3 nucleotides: TGCAGCGTTGGGCCGGGTCGGGTACTTGAAGCTTTCTTT. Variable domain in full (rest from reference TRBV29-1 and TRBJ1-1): SAVISQKPSRDICQRGTSLTIQCQVDSQVTMMFWYRQQPGQSLTLIATANQGSEATYESGFVIDKFPISRPNLTFSTLTVSNMSPEDSSIYLCSVGPGRVLEAFFGQGTRLTVV.